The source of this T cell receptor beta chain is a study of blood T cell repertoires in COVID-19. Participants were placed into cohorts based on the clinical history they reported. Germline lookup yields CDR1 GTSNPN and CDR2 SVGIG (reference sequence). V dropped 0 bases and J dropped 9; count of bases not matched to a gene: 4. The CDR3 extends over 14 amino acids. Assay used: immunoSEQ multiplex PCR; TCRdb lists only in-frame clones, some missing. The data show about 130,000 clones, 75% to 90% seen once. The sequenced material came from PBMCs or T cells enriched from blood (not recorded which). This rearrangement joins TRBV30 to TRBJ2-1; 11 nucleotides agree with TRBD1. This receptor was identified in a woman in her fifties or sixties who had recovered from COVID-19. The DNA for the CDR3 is TGTGCCTGGAGTGTTGGGACAGGGGGGTCTGAGCAGTTCTTC. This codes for CAWSVGTGGSEQFF.